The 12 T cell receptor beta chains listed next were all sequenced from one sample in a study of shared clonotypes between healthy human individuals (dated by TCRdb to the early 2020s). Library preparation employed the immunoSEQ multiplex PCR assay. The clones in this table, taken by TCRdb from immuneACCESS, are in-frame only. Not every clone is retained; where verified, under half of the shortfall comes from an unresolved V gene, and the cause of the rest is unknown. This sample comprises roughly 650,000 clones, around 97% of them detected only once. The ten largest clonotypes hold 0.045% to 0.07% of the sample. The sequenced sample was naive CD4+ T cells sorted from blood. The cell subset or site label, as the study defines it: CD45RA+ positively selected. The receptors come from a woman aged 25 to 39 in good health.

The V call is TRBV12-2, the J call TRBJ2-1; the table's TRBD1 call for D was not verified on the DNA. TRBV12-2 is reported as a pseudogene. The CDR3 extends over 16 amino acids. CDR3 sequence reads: CASRLGGQGASNEQFF. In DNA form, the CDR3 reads TGTGCAAGTCGCTTAGGGGGACAGGGGGCAAGCAATGAGCAGTTCTTC.

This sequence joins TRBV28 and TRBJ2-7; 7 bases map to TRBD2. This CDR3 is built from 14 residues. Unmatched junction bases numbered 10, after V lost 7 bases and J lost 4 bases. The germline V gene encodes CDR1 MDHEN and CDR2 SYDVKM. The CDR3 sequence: CASTPRSGNYEQYF. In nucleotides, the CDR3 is TGTGCCAGCACCCCGAGGAGCGGGAATTACGAGCAGTACTTC.

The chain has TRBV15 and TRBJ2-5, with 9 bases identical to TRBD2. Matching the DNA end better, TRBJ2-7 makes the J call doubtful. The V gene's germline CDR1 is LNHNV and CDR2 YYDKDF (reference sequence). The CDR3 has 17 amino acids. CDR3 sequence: CATSRRNKGREGFEQYF. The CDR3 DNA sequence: TGTGCCACCAGCAGACGTAACAAGGGGCGGGAGGGCTTCGAGCAGTACTTC.

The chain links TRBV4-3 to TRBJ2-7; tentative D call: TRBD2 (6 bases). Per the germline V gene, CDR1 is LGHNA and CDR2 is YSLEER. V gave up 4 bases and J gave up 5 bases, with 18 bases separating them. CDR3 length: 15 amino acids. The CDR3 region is CASSPEQEGRHEQYF. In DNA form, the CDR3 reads TGCGCCAGCAGCCCGGAGCAAGAGGGGAGGCACGAGCAGTACTTC.

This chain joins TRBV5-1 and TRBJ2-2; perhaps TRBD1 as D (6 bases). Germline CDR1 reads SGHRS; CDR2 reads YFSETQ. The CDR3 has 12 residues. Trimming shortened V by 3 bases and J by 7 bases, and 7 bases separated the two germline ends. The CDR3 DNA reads TGCGCCAGCAGCTGGACAGACGGGGAGCTGTTTTTT. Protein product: CASSWTDGELFF.

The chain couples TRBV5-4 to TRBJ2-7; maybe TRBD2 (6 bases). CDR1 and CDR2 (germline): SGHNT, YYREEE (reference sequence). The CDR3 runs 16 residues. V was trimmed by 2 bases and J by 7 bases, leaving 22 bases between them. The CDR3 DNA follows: TGTGCCAGCAGCTTCTATAGCGGAAGGGTCCTACGAGAGCAGTACTTC. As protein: CASSFYSGRVLREQYF.

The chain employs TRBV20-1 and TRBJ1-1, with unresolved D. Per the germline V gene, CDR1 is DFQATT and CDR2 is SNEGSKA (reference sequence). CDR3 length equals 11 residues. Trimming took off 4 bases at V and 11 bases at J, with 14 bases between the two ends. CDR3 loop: CSATGGVSAFF. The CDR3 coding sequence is TGCAGTGCTACAGGAGGTGTATCTGCTTTCTTT.

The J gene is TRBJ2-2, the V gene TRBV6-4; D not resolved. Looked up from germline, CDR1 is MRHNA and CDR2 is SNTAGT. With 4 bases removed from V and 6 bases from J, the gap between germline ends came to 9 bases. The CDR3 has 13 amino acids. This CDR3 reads CASSGQAAGELFF. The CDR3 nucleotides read TGTGCCAGCAGTGGCCAAGCAGCCGGGGAGCTGTTTTTT.

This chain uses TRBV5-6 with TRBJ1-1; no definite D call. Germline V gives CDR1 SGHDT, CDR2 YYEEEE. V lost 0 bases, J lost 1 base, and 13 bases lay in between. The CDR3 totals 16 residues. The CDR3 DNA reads TGTGCCAGCAGCTTGGCCCTCTACCAACGGAACACTGAAGCTTTCTTT. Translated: CASSLALYQRNTEAFF.

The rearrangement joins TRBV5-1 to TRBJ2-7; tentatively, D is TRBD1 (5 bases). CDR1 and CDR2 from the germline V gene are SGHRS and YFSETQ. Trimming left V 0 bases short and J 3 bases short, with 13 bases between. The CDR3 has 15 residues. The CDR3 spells CASSLGQTSVYEQYF. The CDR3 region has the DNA TGCGCCAGCAGCTTGGGACAGACAAGTGTCTACGAGCAGTACTTC.

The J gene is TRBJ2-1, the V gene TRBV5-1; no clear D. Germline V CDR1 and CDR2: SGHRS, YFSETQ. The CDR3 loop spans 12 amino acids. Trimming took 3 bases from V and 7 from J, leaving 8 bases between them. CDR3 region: CASSSELNEQFF. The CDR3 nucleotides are TGCGCCAGCAGCTCGGAGTTGAATGAGCAGTTCTTC. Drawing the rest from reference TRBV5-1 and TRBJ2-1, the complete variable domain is KAGVTQTPRYLIKTRGQQVTLSCSPISGHRSVSWYQQTPGQGLQFLFEYFSETQRNKGNFPGRFSGRQFSNSRSEMNVSTLELGDSALYLCASSSELNEQFFGPGTRLTVL.

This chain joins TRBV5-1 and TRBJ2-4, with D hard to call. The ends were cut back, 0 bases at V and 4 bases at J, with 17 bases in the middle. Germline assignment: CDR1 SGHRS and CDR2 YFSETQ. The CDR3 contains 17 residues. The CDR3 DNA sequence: TGCGCCAGCAGCTTGGAGTTTGTTGGCGACCGAAAAAACATTCAGTACTTC. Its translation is CASSLEFVGDRKNIQYF.